These T cell receptor beta chains were read from a single sample in a study of CD8 T cells in Susac syndrome. One entry per CDR3 protein results from TCRdb running MiXCR on the immunoSEQ multiplex PCR reads. In the table there are 150,000 to 200,000 distinct CDR3 sequences, 90% to 95% of which are singletons. Sequenced material: CD4+ T cells from PBMCs. Receptor source: a human donor with Susac syndrome. Both conserved end residues are trimmed from each CDR3. The order of the fields is clone size, V gene, CDR3 protein. Part of the rows lack a size; the others show once, few, many or a class for expanded clones.

>-|TRBV9
ASSVDPGALGYGYT
>-|TRBV12-3/TRBV12-4
ASSLGAGALTGELF
>-|TRBV6-2/TRBV6-3
ASSGQGAPDTQY
>once|TRBV5-1
ASSLEAGTYT
>-|TRBV20-1
SARDQRGYEQY
>-|TRBV7-9
ASSFQANQPQH
>-|TRBV18
ASSPLGASSETQY
>-|TRBV4-2
ASRGQGRVRTDTQY
>-|TRBV24-1
ATSADGQGASQPQH
>few|TRBV30
AWSAQETQY
>-|TRBV20-1
SASNRQGIGGELF
>-|TRBV9
ASSAKRGGATDTQY
>-|TRBV20-1
SATALGGDEQY
>-|TRBV6-5
ASSRALGGQPQH
>-|TRBV5-1
ASSLGSGVNTDTQY
>-|TRBV20-1
SAREDPGQGRYGYT
>-|TRBV29-1
SVRRGGTGELF
>-|TRBV3-1
ASSHEGTEAF
>-|TRBV12-5
ATGKAGANVLT
>-|TRBV3-1
ASSRSREEYEQY
>-|TRBV3-1
ASSQDMRQETQY
>-|TRBV18
ASSAGGLYNEQF
>-|TRBV20-1
SARVRGPSTDTQY
>-|TRBV20-1
SASQAEDEQF
>-|TRBV7-2
ASSSQVATNEKLF
>-|TRBV11-2
ASSLRIRGEKLF
>-|TRBV20-1
SATLTSGGFSSYNEQF
>-|TRBV3-1
ASSQTLSGEQY
>-|TRBV12-5
ASGSGTTETQY
>-|TRBV6-2/TRBV6-3
ARSTPSRTHNEQF
>-|TRBV20-1
SARDRDQGNREGSPLH
>-|TRBV25-1
ASSELDTQY
>-|TRBV3-1
ASSHVGEAF
>-|TRBV29-1
SVLGAEKGTDTQY
>-|TRBV6-5
ASSLGAPPNEQF